The next 10 T cell receptor beta chains were all read from a single sample in a study of regulatory T cells in long-lasting Graves disease. Time point: newly diagnosed GD, antithyroid drugs for less than 3 months. Isolated PBMC RNA provided the starting material for the TCR library. For TCR beta, libraries came from iRepertoire HTBI primers and Arm-PCR of CDR3 regions. TCRdb reprocessed the multiplex PCR reads with MiXCR, giving one entry per CDR3 protein. Of 510,000 or so distinct CDR3 sequences in the sample, around 12% were seen once. A further study also used this sample, focusing on T cells in Graves' hyperthyroidism and ophthalmopathy.

The sample consisted of peripheral blood mononuclear cells (PBMCs), taken at new diagnosis, from a patient treated with antithyroid drugs. Receptors originate from a woman in her thirties with Graves disease.

This clonotype was seen a handful of times. CDR3 DNA: TGTGCCAGCAGTTACTTCGGGCTAGGCGAGCAGTACTTC. This encodes CASSYFGLGEQYF. This chain joins TRBV6-2 or TRBV6-3 and TRBJ2-7, with D hard to call. CDR1 MNHEY and CDR2 SVGEGT come from the germline V gene. This CDR3 contains 13 residues. V was shortened by 1 base and J by 6 bases, with 10 bases between the two germline ends.

As to this clonotype: A far larger clone is a single base away, which makes a read error likely. The chain is built from TRBV18 and TRBJ2-1, with TRBD1 matching over 10 bases. The CDR3 length is 15 residues. Trimming at V came to 3 bases and at J to 13 bases, leaving 12 bases not matched to a gene. Per germline, CDR1 KGHSH and CDR2 LQKENI. Here the CDR3 reads CASSPTTGGGETQFF. The CDR3 nucleotides read TGTGCCAGCTCACCTACGACAGGGGGCGGGGAGACCCAGTTCTTC.

This clonotype was seen repeatedly, ten times or more. This chain links TRBV6-5 with TRBJ2-2; D might be TRBD2 (5 bases). This CDR3 contains 15 residues. Trimming cost V 2 bases and J 0 bases, with 7 bases left between them. Germline V lookup: CDR1 MNHEY, CDR2 SVGAGI. CDR3: CASSYQRTNTGELFF. The CDR3 DNA follows: TGTGCCAGCAGTTACCAGCGGACGAACACCGGGGAGCTGTTTTTT.

There are many counts of this clonotype. The genes are TRBV19 and TRBJ2-3, with D hard to call. Trimming stripped 5 bases from V and 1 base from J, with 19 bases between. Germline loops: CDR1 LNHDA, CDR2 SQIVND (reference sequence). This CDR3 region has 17 residues. This CDR3 is CASSSPRSPDGTDTQYF. CDR3 sequence (DNA): TGTGCCAGTAGTTCCCCTCGCAGCCCAGACGGCACAGATACGCAGTATTTT.

Turning to this clonotype: At one boundary the junction diverges from the germline segment, which might be a read error. V gene TRBV12-3 or TRBV12-4 combines with J gene TRBJ2-1, with 7 positions matching TRBD2. This CDR3 is built from 16 residues. The chain's CDR3 is CASSFGGGLSYNGQFF. The DNA of the CDR3 is TGTGCCAGCAGTTTTGGGGGAGGGTTATCCTACAATGGGCAGTTCTTC.

Ten or more counts support this clonotype. The rearrangement joins TRBV10-3 to TRBJ2-7, with TRBD1 identical over 9 bases. The CDR3 has 17 residues. The J segment lost 1 base and the V segment lost 2 bases, leaving 9 bases of the junction unmatched. In germline, CDR1 is ENHRY, CDR2 SYGVKD. The chain's CDR3 is CAISEGVGTGFSYEQYF. The CDR3 nucleotides read TGTGCCATCAGTGAGGGTGTGGGGACAGGGTTTTCCTACGAGCAGTACTTC.

This clonotype was recorded at least ten times. The chain employs TRBV2 and TRBJ1-2; D not resolved. Germline V lookup: CDR1 SNHLY, CDR2 FYNNEI. This CDR3 has 13 amino acids. V was clipped by 4 bases and J by 2 bases, with 8 bases between them. CDR3 nucleotide sequence: TGTGCCAGCAGTGTTGGGAACAACTATGGCTACACCTTC. Amino acid sequence: CASSVGNNYGYTF. Full variable domain (missing parts from reference TRBV2 and TRBJ1-2): EPEVTQTPSHQVTQMGQEVILRCVPISNHLYFYWYRQILGQKVEFLVSFYNNEISEKSEIFDDQFSVERPDGSNFTLKIRSTKLEDSAMYFCASSVGNNYGYTFGSGTRLTVV.

A few counts support this clonotype. This chain connects TRBV5-5 to TRBJ2-5; D tentatively reads TRBD1 or TRBD2 (5 bases each). This CDR3 has 16 residues. The V gene lost 4 bases and the J gene lost 11 bases, with 27 bases spanning the gap. Germline lookup yields CDR1 SGHKS and CDR2 YYEKEE (reference sequence). In DNA form, the CDR3 reads TGTGCCAGCAGCCCCGGGGAATCGGGACGAACCTGGACGCAGTACTTC. It yields the protein CASSPGESGRTWTQYF.

This clonotype appeared many times. This chain uses TRBV11-2 with TRBJ2-5, with 12 bases aligning to TRBD2. Germline CDR1 SGHAT, CDR2 FQNNGV. Trimming cost V 5 bases and J 5 bases; bases outside gene matches: 12. The CDR3 covers 17 residues. Here the CDR3 DNA reads TGTGCCAGCAGCCCATCTAGCGGGAGGGCCTTTATGGAGACCCAGTACTTC. This sequence encodes CASSPSSGRAFMETQYF.

The chain combines TRBV5-1 with TRBJ2-7; possibly TRBD2 for D (5 bases). The germline CDR1 and CDR2 sequences are SGHRS and YFSETQ. This CDR3 is 16 amino acids long. Trimming shortened V by 2 bases and J by 0 bases, and 15 bases separated the two germline ends. The CDR3 region has the DNA TGCGCCAGCAGCTTTGGCGGGTTCCCAAGCTCCTACGAGCAGTACTTC. Protein product: CASSFGGFPSSYEQYF.